This TCR beta chain derives from a study of beta chain features in type 1 diabetes. The study, taken as a whole, reports: Among patients with Type 1 diabetes, TCRB CDR3s were moderately but significantly shorter in every one of the four CD4+ subsets. Within the patient group, naive, central memory and Treg TCRB repertoires appeared more similar to each other than within healthy donors. The question of HLA type influencing TCRB rearrangement was one that remained unresolved here.

All of the isolated RNA was reverse transcribed, so expressed TCRB transcripts were sequenced. Sequencing used immunoSEQ multiplex PCR; TCRdb keeps in-frame clones, though not all of them. The sample lists some 140,000 clones; around 9% were seen once. On this clone itself: Its antigen is unidentified.

This CDR3 comprises 15 residues. The V and J ends lost 1 base and 5 bases respectively, with 15 bases between them. The V gene's germline CDR1 is SEHNR and CDR2 FQNEAQ (reference sequence). The source is a man in his thirties or forties with type 1 diabetes. Material for sequencing was central memory CD4+ T cells from blood. V gene TRBV7-9 combines with J gene TRBJ2-7; TRBD1 is a possible D gene (5 bases). CDR3 sequence: CASSLGTGVIDEQYF. CDR3 coding DNA: TGTGCCAGCAGCTTAGGTACAGGAGTAATTGACGAGCAGTACTTC. The full variable domain, its missing parts supplied by reference TRBV7-9 and TRBJ2-7, is DTGVSQNPRHKITKRGQNVTFRCDPISEHNRLYWYRQTLGQGPEFLTYFQNEAQLEKSRLLSDRFSAERPKGSFSTLEIQRTEQGDSAMYLCASSLGTGVIDEQYFGPGTRLTVT.